These 22 T cell receptor beta chains came from one sample sequenced in a study of glioma-infiltrating T cells. The iRepertoire nested amplicon-rescue multiplex PCR amplified TCR alpha and beta CDR3s from RNA. Each CDR3 protein is one row after TCRdb ran MiXCR on the multiplex PCR reads. The sample comprises about 140,000 distinct CDR3 sequences, roughly 43% of which are singletons, and roughly a fifth rests with the top ten. Sequences were obtained from glioma tissue, nonneoplastic brain tissue, or PBMCs (not recorded which). The receptors here all came from a human donor with low-grade glioma or glioblastoma, undergoing nonglioma brain surgery, or in good health (not recorded which).

J is TRBJ1-2 and V is TRBV6-1; no firm D call. The CDR3 runs to 12 residues. V was clipped by 8 bases and J by 4 bases, with 11 bases between them. Per the germline V gene, CDR1 is MNHNS and CDR2 is SASEGT. CDR3 protein: CASAPAIYGYTF. In nucleotides, the CDR3 is TGTGCCAGCGCGCCAGCAATCTATGGCTACACCTTC.

This clonotype was picked up a small number of times. V gene TRBV3-1 combines with J gene TRBJ2-3, with 8 bases identical to TRBD2. There are 17 residues in the CDR3. Trimming cost V 3 bases and J 3 bases; bases outside gene matches: 11. The germline gives CDR1 LGHDT, CDR2 YNNKEL (reference sequence). CDR3 sequence (DNA): TGTGCCAGCAGCCAGACAGACGGGGTAGCGGGGACAGATACGCAGTATTTT. Its protein product is CASSQTDGVAGTDTQYF.

This sequence joins TRBV6-4 and TRBJ2-1; no firm D call. This CDR3 contains 14 residues. The V gene's germline CDR1 is MRHNA and CDR2 SNTAGT. V lost 7 bases and J lost 0, with 10 bases in between. CDR3: CASKQSHSYNEQFF. Written as DNA, the CDR3 is TGTGCCAGCAAGCAGTCTCACTCCTACAATGAGCAGTTCTTC.

This clonotype was picked up many times. The rearrangement joins TRBV6-1 to TRBJ1-1; TRBD1 agrees at 9 bases. Germline V lookup: CDR1 MNHNS, CDR2 SASEGT. The CDR3 covers 13 residues. Losses at the gene ends were 6 bases for V and 10 bases for J; bases not matched to a gene: 9. In nucleotides, the CDR3 is TGTGCCAGCAGCCGGGACAGGGTGGGTTCAGCTTTCTTT. This gives the protein CASSRDRVGSAFF.

In its sample, this clonotype was seen once. V is TRBV6-8 and J is TRBJ2-7; the D gene is possibly TRBD2 (5 bases). Germline V lookup: CDR1 MNHGY, CDR2 SAAAGT. V lost 8 bases and J 0 bases, leaving 8 bases between the germline ends. The CDR3 is made up of 12 amino acids. In DNA form, the CDR3 reads TGTGCCAGCCTGGGGAGCTCCTACGAGCAGTACTTC. Protein product: CASLGSSYEQYF.

The gene calls are TRBV20-1 and TRBJ2-3, with D possibly matching TRBD2 (6 bases). V was pared by 6 bases and J by 4 bases, with 29 bases between. This CDR3 has 18 residues. Germline CDR1 DFQATT, CDR2 SNEGSKA (reference sequence). The CDR3 loop is CSATSSFGSSVTADTQYF. The CDR3 DNA reads TGCAGTGCCACCAGTTCTTTCGGGAGTAGTGTCACGGCAGATACGCAGTATTTT.

J is TRBJ1-2 and V is TRBV6-6, with D perhaps matching TRBD1 (5 bases). V was clipped by 5 bases and J by 8 bases, with 15 bases between them. The length of the CDR3 is 13 residues. CDR1 is MNHNY and CDR2 is SVGAGI in the germline V gene (reference sequence). This CDR3 reads CASSRDLKEGYTF. The CDR3 nucleotides read TGTGCCAGCAGTCGGGACCTAAAAGAGGGCTACACCTTC.

CDR3 sequence reads: CASSQLTSGGTYEQYF. The CDR3 bases are TGTGCCAGCAGTCAACTGACTAGCGGGGGGACCTACGAGCAGTACTTC. This chain links TRBV28 with TRBJ2-7, with 13 bases lining up with TRBD2. Germline V gene sequence: CDR1 MDHEN, CDR2 SYDVKM. J was trimmed by 2 bases and V by 5 bases; bases with no gene match: 6. This CDR3 is 16 amino acids long.

This rearrangement joins TRBV10-1 to TRBJ2-5; 7 nucleotides align to TRBD1. With 0 bases clipped from V and 5 bases from J, the junction kept 3 bases outside the gene matches. The germline V gene encodes CDR1 WNHNN and CDR2 SYGVQD (reference sequence). There are 14 residues in the CDR3. CDR3 amino acids: CASSESGTEETQYF. CDR3 in DNA: TGCGCCAGCAGTGAGTCGGGGACAGAGGAGACCCAGTACTTC.

Regarding this clonotype: This may be a read error: a much more frequent sequence differs by one nucleotide. The V call is TRBV6-5, the J call TRBJ2-7; D is ambiguous. CDR3 length: 13 amino acids. Germline CDR1 MNHEY, CDR2 SVGAGI. The V gene lost 2 bases and the J gene lost 3 bases, with 8 bases spanning the gap. CDR3 DNA sequence: TGTGCCAGCAGTTACATCTCGGGCTACGAGCAGTACTTC. As protein: CASSYISGYEQYF.

In its sample, this clonotype was seen many times. In DNA, the CDR3 is TGCAGTGCTAGAGCCTTGGCCTATGGCTACACCTTC. Translated: CSARALAYGYTF. The chain uses TRBV20-1 and TRBJ1-2; D is undetermined. CDR1 and CDR2 from the germline V gene are DFQATT and SNEGSKA (reference sequence). V dropped 1 base and J dropped 4 bases, with 7 bases sitting between them. This CDR3 has 12 amino acids.

The chain employs TRBV6-2 or TRBV6-3 and TRBJ1-1; D is ambiguous. V gave up 4 bases and J gave up 1 base, with 10 bases separating them. Per the germline V gene, CDR1 is MNHEY and CDR2 is SVGEGT. CDR3 length: 14 amino acids. CDR3 in DNA: TGTGCCAGCAGTTTACTAGGCGGGAACACTGAAGCTTTCTTT. Its translation is CASSLLGGNTEAFF.

The rearrangement uses TRBV27 and TRBJ1-1; the D is unclear. Looked up from germline, CDR1 is MNHEY and CDR2 is SMNVEV (reference sequence). The CDR3 runs 15 residues. Trimming stripped 2 bases from V and 4 bases from J, with 14 bases between. CDR3 region: CASSLTKGAGTEAFF. As DNA, the CDR3 is TGTGCCAGCAGTTTAACCAAGGGAGCGGGCACTGAAGCTTTCTTT.

In this sample, this clonotype turned up once. The chain uses TRBV18 and TRBJ1-2; tentative D call: TRBD1 (5 bases). V was trimmed by 3 bases and J by 1 base, leaving 15 bases between them. CDR3 length: 16 amino acids. CDR1 and CDR2 (germline): KGHSH, LQKENI. The CDR3 region has the DNA TGTGCCAGCTCACCTTCGACAGAAATGATTAACTATGGCTACACCTTC. Translated: CASSPSTEMINYGYTF.

This clonotype occurred a few times. This sequence joins TRBV6-1 and TRBJ2-2; D perhaps matches TRBD2 (5 bases). V was trimmed by 6 bases and J by 8 bases, leaving 31 bases between them. The germline V gene encodes CDR1 MNHNS and CDR2 SASEGT. The CDR3 contains 19 residues. The CDR3 coding sequence is TGTGCCAGCAGACTTAAAACAGAACCCCTTGGAGGTCGCTTGGGGGAGCTGTTTTTT. It specifies CASRLKTEPLGGRLGELFF.

This rearrangement joins TRBV28 to TRBJ2-7, with D possibly matching TRBD1 (6 bases). The J call may be faulty, since TRBJ2-5 better matches the DNA end. Germline-derived CDR1 and CDR2 are MDHEN and SYDVKM. CDR3 size: 16 residues. The CDR3 nucleotides are TGTGCCAGCAGTTTATTCGGTCAGGGGCGGCAAGAGACCCAGTACTTC. Translated: CASSLFGQGRQETQYF.

The chain combines TRBV3-1 with TRBJ1-6; D remains ambiguous. Trimming pared 1 base from V and 13 bases from J, leaving 17 bases between. The V gene's germline CDR1 is LGHDT and CDR2 YNNKEL (reference sequence). CDR3 size: 15 residues. CDR3 DNA: TGTGCCAGCAGCCAAGGGGGATTGGGATTCGGGCCCCTCCACTTT. Its translation is CASSQGGLGFGPLHF.

The CDR3 DNA is TGTGCCAGCAGCTTACCGACAGTTCTATATCAGCCCCAGCATTTT. Its protein is CASSLPTVLYQPQHF. The genes are TRBV7-3 and TRBJ1-5, with D perhaps matching TRBD1 (5 bases). This CDR3 is 15 amino acids long. Germline assignment: CDR1 SGHTA and CDR2 FQGTGA. Trimming shortened V by 2 bases and J by 5 bases, and 13 bases separated the two germline ends.

The chain has TRBV20-1 and TRBJ2-5, with D possibly TRBD1 on 6 matching bases. Between the trimmed V and J ends, which lost 4 bases and 4 bases, there was a span of 16 bases. The CDR3 runs 14 residues. CDR1 and CDR2 from the germline V gene are DFQATT and SNEGSKA (reference sequence). CDR3 region: CSATSRGKAETQYF. The CDR3 DNA reads TGCAGTGCTACCTCCAGGGGCAAGGCAGAGACCCAGTACTTC.

This clonotype has a handful of counts. The chain couples TRBV14 to TRBJ2-3, with D possibly matching TRBD1 (6 bases). V gave up 7 bases and J gave up 2 bases, with 13 bases separating them. The CDR3 is made up of 14 amino acids. CDR1 is SGHDN, CDR2 FVKESK, per germline. CDR3 DNA sequence: TGTGCCAGCAACCAGGGGCCCTACACAGATACGCAGTATTTT. This encodes CASNQGPYTDTQYF. Full variable domain (remainder filled in from reference TRBV14 and TRBJ2-3): EAGVTQFPSHSVIEKGQTVTLRCDPISGHDNLYWYRRVMGKEIKFLLHFVKESKQDESGMPNNRFLAERTGGTYSTLKVQPAELEDSGVYFCASNQGPYTDTQYFGPGTRLTVL.

There are a few counts of this clonotype. The V call is TRBV20-1, the J call TRBJ2-7; 9 bases map to TRBD1. This CDR3 has 13 residues. Germline V CDR1 and CDR2: DFQATT, SNEGSKA (reference sequence). The J segment lost 4 bases and the V segment lost 5 bases, leaving 6 bases of the junction unmatched. CDR3 protein: CSAPGQGLYEQYF. The DNA for the CDR3 is TGCAGTGCTCCGGGACAGGGCCTTTACGAGCAGTACTTC.

This clonotype showed up just once. The gene calls are TRBV18 and TRBJ1-6, with a tentative D call TRBD1 (6 bases). The ends were cut back, 6 bases at V and 10 bases at J, with 13 bases in the middle. Germline CDR1 KGHSH, CDR2 LQKENI. The CDR3 runs to 13 residues. The CDR3, as DNA: TGTGCCAGCTCCCGAGGACAGCTCTCACCCCTCCACTTT. Its translation: CASSRGQLSPLHF.